The sequence of this T cell receptor beta chain was determined in a study of graft-versus-host responses after intestinal transplantation. The wider study: Every recipient had anti-thymocyte globulin induction and approximately 3 years of tacrolimus plus steroids.

The germline V gene encodes CDR1 MDHEN and CDR2 SYDVKM. This CDR3 comprises 14 residues. Trimming took 2 bases from V and 7 from J, leaving 11 bases between them. Repertoires were generated with immunoSEQ multiplex PCR, while TCRdb's copy carries only in-frame clones and drops some. The sample comprises thousands of clones, 31% of which are singletons, and roughly 4.7% rests with the top ten. Responders (roughly 200,000, CFSE-labeled) met roughly 200,000 stimulators that were irradiated and violet-dye-labeled. After the reaction, proliferating CFSE-low CD3+CD4+ and CD3+CD8+ responders were sorted. The sequence derives from a human patient who received an intestinal transplant. This material consisted of alloreactive CD4+ T cells from a mixed lymphocyte reaction culture, taken before intestinal transplant. Subset defined: CFSE-low proliferating T cells sorted from approximately 6-day pre-transplant mixed lymphocyte reaction (GvH or HvG direction). The rearrangement joins TRBV28 to TRBJ2-2; D is ambiguous. CDR3 in DNA: TGTGCCAGCAGTTTACTAAGAAGTTTCGGGGAGCTGTTTTTT. Encoded protein: CASSLLRSFGELFF.